This T cell receptor (beta chain) was observed in a study of cytomegalovirus exposure and HLA in healthy donors. General study findings and limits: For most TCR beta V segments, an earlier analysis put the productive rate at about 90% or about 30% of the time. Several top significant clusters appeared, in a later analysis, to be linked to common viral pathogens. Later analysis identified a missense DCLRE1C variant that was linked to TCR beta V- and J-gene trimming. The study put 150 to 200 TCR beta chains on its list as cytomegalovirus-associated.

This clone was picked up a small number of times. The antigen is not known. A multiplex PCR was run with 60 Vbeta primers and 13 Jbeta primers. The protocol was immunoSEQ multiplex PCR, while the TCRdb copy is restricted to in-frame clones and leaves out a portion. Of approximately 150,000 clones listed, less than 9.5% were seen once; the top ten hold over 1.5%. This clonotype originated in a male donor in good health and CMV-seronegative. Sequences were obtained from PBMCs.

The CDR3 nucleotides read TGTGCCAGTAGTGGGGGACTGGTCAATGAGCAGTTCTTC. This codes for CASSGGLVNEQFF. V usage is TRBV19 and J usage is TRBJ2-1; TRBD2 is a possible D gene (6 bases). The CDR3 has 13 amino acids. Germline CDR1 is LNHDA and CDR2 is SQIVND (reference sequence). V was cut by 5 bases and J by 6 bases, with 11 bases left in between.